These T cell receptor beta chains were read from a single sample in a study of blood T cell repertoires in COVID-19. Only in-frame clones appear in the TCRdb table, and some are missing; sequencing was by immunoSEQ multiplex PCR. Among 170,000 or so clones listed, 85% to 90% were seen once. Sequences were obtained from PBMCs or T cells enriched from blood (not recorded which). Source of these receptors: a man aged 40-49 years who had recovered from COVID-19. The CDR3 runs from the conserved cysteine through the conserved F or W. The D gene is left open where the match is weak. The size field is filled for only some rows; it gives once, few, many or a size class.

>TRBV19|.|TRBJ1-6|.
TGTGCCAGTAGTCCCCGGACAGATTATAATTCACCCCTCCACTTT
CASSPRTDYNSPLHF
>TRBV10-3|TRBD1|TRBJ1-1|few
TGTGCCATCGGGACAGGGACGACTGAAGCTTTCTTT
CAIGTGTTEAFF
>TRBV11-2|TRBD1|TRBJ2-7|.
TGTGCCAGCAGCTTGGCCGGGACAGGGCCCTACGAGCAGTACTTC
CASSLAGTGPYEQYF
>TRBV5-4|TRBD1|TRBJ1-3|.
TGTGCCAGCAGTAAGACAGGGGAGAAGTCTGGAAACACCATATATTTT
CASSKTGEKSGNTIYF
>TRBV11-1|TRBD1|TRBJ2-7|.
TGTGCCAGCAGTCCCGGGACAGGGAACTACGAGCAGTACTTC
CASSPGTGNYEQYF
>TRBV6-5|.|TRBJ2-3|.
TGTGCCAGCAGACCCCAGGTTGCTAGCACAGATACGCAGTATTTT
CASRPQVASTDTQYF
>TRBV6-5|TRBD1|TRBJ1-2|.
TGTGCCAGCAGTTCGGACTGGGACAGGGGGGACTATGGCTACACCTTC
CASSSDWDRGDYGYTF
>TRBV5-6|TRBD2|TRBJ2-1|once
TGTGCCAGCAGCACCGTACTAGCGGGAGGGAACAATGAGCAGTTCTTC
CASSTVLAGGNNEQFF
>TRBV5-1|.|TRBJ2-7|.
TGCGCCAGCAGCTCCTACGGGATCTACGAGCAGTACTTC
CASSSYGIYEQYF
>TRBV29-1|.|TRBJ2-7|.
TGCAGCGTTGTTTGGGGGCTGGGCTCCTACGAGCAGTACTTC
CSVVWGLGSYEQYF
>TRBV27|.|TRBJ1-5|.
TGTGCCAGCCCTACCTTTAGCAATCAGCCCCAGCATTTT
CASPTFSNQPQHF
>TRBV5-1|.|TRBJ1-1|.
TGCGCCAGCAGCCTTCGGACAGCCTCTGCGCCTGAAGCTTTCTTT
CASSLRTASAPEAFF
>TRBV7-9|TRBD1|TRBJ1-2|.
TGTGCCAGCAGCCCCGACAGGGGGGGAGGCACCTTC
CASSPDRGGGTF
>TRBV5-5|.|TRBJ2-7|few
TGTGCCAGCAGCCACACCACAGGTAACACTATCTCCTACGAGCAGTACTTC
CASSHTTGNTISYEQYF
>TRBV18|.|TRBJ1-1|.
TGTGCCAGCTCACCGACAGCAACTGAAGCTTTCTTT
CASSPTATEAFF
>TRBV6-6|.|TRBJ2-1|.
TGTGCCAGCAGGGGATTACAGGGATCCAATGAGCAGTTCTTC
CASRGLQGSNEQFF
>TRBV7-2|TRBD2|TRBJ2-1|.
TGTGCCAGCAGCTTAAGTGGGGGGGCCTACAATGAGCAGTTCTTC
CASSLSGGAYNEQFF
>TRBV11-3|.|TRBJ2-3|.
TGTGCCAGCAGCTCCTGGGGCGGCGGAGATACGCAGTATTTT
CASSSWGGGDTQYF
>TRBV9|TRBD2|TRBJ2-1|.
TGTGCCAGCAGCGTAGCTAGCGGGGTATACAATGAGCAGTTCTTC
CASSVASGVYNEQFF
>TRBV9|TRBD2|TRBJ2-3|.
TGTGCCAGCAGCGTAGGTCCGGGGGGAAACACAGATACGCAGTATTTT
CASSVGPGGNTDTQYF
>TRBV9|.|TRBJ1-4|.
TGTGCCAGCAGCGGCGGAGACAGGAATGAAAAACTGTTTTTT
CASSGGDRNEKLFF
>TRBV28|.|TRBJ1-6|few
TGTGCCAGCAGTTTTGGACATGATAATTCACCCCTCCACTTT
CASSFGHDNSPLHF
>TRBV5-4|.|TRBJ2-3|once
TGTGCCAGCAGCTTGCCGGGGACAGATACGCAGTATTTT
CASSLPGTDTQYF
>TRBV27|TRBD1|TRBJ1-2|.
TGTGCCAGCAGTGGCCACAGACAGGGGGCGCGTGGCTATGGCTACACCTTC
CASSGHRQGARGYGYTF
>TRBV18|TRBD2|TRBJ2-7|.
TGTGCCAGCTCACCATCAGGACTAGTAACCGAGCAGTACTTC
CASSPSGLVTEQYF
>TRBV7-9|TRBD1|TRBJ1-5|.
TGTGCCAGCAGCCCGGACAGGGGGCCTCAGCCCCAGCATTTT
CASSPDRGPQPQHF
>TRBV28|TRBD2|TRBJ2-1|.
TGTGCCAGCAGTATAGCGGGCTCCTACAATGAGCAGTTCTTC
CASSIAGSYNEQFF
>TRBV29-1|TRBD1|TRBJ2-7|.
TGCAGCCACCGGGACAGGGTTACCTACGAGCAGTACTTC
CSHRDRVTYEQYF